This record concerns one T cell receptor beta chain sequence. Clones were read by immunoSEQ multiplex PCR, and TCRdb kept only the in-frame ones, dropping some. Found here are over 100,000 clones, about 85% of them singletons; the top ten hold approximately 4.7%. Trimming stripped 4 bases from V and 0 bases from J, with 12 bases between. Germline V CDR1 and CDR2: MGHRA, YSYEKL. This CDR3 spans 15 amino acids. These data belong to a study of T cell responses to AZD1222 COVID-19 vaccine. Specimen: peripheral blood, collected on day 0 of AZD1222 vaccination. This chain links TRBV4-1 with TRBJ1-2; D is uncertain. The receptor was derived from an adult in good health. The CDR3, as DNA: TGCGCCAGCAGCCTTCACCCTTTTACTAACTATGGCTACACCTTC. Translating it yields CASSLHPFTNYGYTF.